This T cell receptor (beta chain) was obtained from a study of T cell repertoires in cytomegalovirus infection. Study details: HLA-B-restricted CMV epitopes that are well studied were used alongside recently identified HLA-C-restricted ones. Public TCR beta signatures indicated both CMV infection and matching HLA type.

MiXCR was run by TCRdb on the reads, yielding one entry per CDR3 protein. This sample has 600,000 to 700,000 distinct CDR3 sequences, with roughly a third found just once. Findings of the study overall: Dominant in the ex vivo response were TCR beta clonotypes restricted by HLA-C and specific for CMV. Cumulated frequencies of public TCR beta families served to identify carriers of CMV plus the relevant HLA.

A few counts support this clonotype. The target antigen is unknown. This CDR3 spans 14 amino acids. V gave up 5 bases and J gave up 5 bases; unmatched junction bases: 6. CDR1 and CDR2 from the germline V gene are SGHTA and FQGNSA. The source material was cultured PBMCs, sampled from culture after CMV antigen stimulation. The V gene is TRBV7-2, the J gene TRBJ2-4; 7 nucleotides agree with TRBD1. The TCR was taken from a human donor in good health (CMV status not recorded). Some clones in this sample may be carry-over from other donors' samples. The CDR3 region is CASSPRGQQNIQYF. The CDR3 nucleotides read TGTGCCAGCAGCCCCCGGGGACAGCAAAACATTCAGTACTTC.